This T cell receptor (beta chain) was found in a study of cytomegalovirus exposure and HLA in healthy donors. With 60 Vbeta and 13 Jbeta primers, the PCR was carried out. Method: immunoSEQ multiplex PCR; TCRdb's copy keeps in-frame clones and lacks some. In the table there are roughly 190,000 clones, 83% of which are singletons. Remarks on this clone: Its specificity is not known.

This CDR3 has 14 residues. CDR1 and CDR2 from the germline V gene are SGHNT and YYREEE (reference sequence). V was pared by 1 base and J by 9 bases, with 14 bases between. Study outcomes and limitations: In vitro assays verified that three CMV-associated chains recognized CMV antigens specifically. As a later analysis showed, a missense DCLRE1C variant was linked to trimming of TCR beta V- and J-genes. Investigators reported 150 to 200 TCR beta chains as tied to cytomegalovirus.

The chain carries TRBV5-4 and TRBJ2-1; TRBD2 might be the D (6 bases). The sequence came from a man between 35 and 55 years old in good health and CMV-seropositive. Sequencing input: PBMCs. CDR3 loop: CASSLQREYGEQFF. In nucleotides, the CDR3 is TGTGCCAGCAGCTTGCAACGGGAGTACGGTGAGCAGTTCTTC. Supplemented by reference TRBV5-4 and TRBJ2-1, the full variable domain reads ETGVTQSPTHLIKTRGQQVTLRCSSQSGHNTVSWYQQALGQGPQFIFQYYREEENGRGNFPPRFSGLQFPNYSSELNVNALELDDSALYLCASSLQREYGEQFFGPGTRLTVL.